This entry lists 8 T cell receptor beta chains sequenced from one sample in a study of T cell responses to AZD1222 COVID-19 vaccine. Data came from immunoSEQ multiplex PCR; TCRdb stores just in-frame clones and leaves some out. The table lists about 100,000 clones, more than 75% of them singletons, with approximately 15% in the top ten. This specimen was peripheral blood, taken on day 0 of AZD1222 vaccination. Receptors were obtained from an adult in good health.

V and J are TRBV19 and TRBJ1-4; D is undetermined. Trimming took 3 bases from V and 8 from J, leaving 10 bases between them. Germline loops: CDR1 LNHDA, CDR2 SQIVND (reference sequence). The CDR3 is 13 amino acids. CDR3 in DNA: TGTGCCAGTAGTATGACGCTGGGGGAAAAACTGTTTTTT. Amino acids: CASSMTLGEKLFF.

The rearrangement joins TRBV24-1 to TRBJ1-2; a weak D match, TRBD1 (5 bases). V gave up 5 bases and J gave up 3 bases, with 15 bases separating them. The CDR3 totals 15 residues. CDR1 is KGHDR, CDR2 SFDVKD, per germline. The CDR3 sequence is CATSATTQGDYGYTF. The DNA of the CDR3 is TGTGCCACCAGTGCTACGACGCAGGGCGACTATGGCTACACCTTC.

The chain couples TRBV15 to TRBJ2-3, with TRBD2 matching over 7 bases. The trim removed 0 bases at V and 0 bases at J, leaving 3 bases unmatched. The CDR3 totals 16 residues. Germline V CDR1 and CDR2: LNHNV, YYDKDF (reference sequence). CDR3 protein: CATSRDREGSTDTQYF. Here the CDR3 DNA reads TGTGCCACCAGCAGAGATAGGGAGGGTAGCACAGATACGCAGTATTTT.

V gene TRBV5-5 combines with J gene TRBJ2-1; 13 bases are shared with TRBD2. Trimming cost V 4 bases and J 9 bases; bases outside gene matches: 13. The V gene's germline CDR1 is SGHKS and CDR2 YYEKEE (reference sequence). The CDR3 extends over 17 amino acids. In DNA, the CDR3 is TGTGCCAGCAGCCCCATCCGTACTAGCGGGAGGGCGGGTGAGCAGTTCTTC. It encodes CASSPIRTSGRAGEQFF. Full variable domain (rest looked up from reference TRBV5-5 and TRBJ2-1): DAGVTQSPTHLIKTRGQQVTLRCSPISGHKSVSWYQQVLGQGPQFIFQYYEKEERGRGNFPDRFSARQFPNYSSELNVNALLLGDSALYLCASSPIRTSGRAGEQFFGPGTRLTVL.

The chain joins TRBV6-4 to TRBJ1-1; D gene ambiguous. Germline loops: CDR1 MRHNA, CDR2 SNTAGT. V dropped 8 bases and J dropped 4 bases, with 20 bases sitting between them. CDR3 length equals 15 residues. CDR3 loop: CASGPGRRAGTEAFF. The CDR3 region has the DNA TGTGCCAGCGGGCCAGGAAGGAGGGCTGGCACTGAAGCTTTCTTT.

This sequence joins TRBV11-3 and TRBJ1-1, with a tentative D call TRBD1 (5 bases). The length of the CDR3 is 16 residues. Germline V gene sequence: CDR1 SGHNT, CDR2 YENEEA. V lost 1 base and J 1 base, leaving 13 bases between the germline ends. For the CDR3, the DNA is TGTGCCAGCAGCTTAGCGGGGGGGACGGCGAACACTGAAGCTTTCTTT. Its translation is CASSLAGGTANTEAFF.

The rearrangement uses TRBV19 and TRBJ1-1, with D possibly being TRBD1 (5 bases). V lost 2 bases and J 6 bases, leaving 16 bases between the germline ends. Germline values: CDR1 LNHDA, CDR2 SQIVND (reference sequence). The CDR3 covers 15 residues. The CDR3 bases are TGTGCCAGTAGTATAAGTGCGAGGGGCGCTGCTGAAGCTTTCTTT. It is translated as CASSISARGAAEAFF.

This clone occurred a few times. The CDR3 DNA sequence: TGTGCCAGCAGCTCGGAGGGTTATGGCTACACCTTC. Translated, it gives CASSSEGYGYTF. The genes are TRBV7-9 and TRBJ1-2; D not certain. Germline values: CDR1 SEHNR, CDR2 FQNEAQ (reference sequence). The length of the CDR3 is 12 residues. Trimming cost V 4 bases and J 5 bases, with 8 bases left between them.